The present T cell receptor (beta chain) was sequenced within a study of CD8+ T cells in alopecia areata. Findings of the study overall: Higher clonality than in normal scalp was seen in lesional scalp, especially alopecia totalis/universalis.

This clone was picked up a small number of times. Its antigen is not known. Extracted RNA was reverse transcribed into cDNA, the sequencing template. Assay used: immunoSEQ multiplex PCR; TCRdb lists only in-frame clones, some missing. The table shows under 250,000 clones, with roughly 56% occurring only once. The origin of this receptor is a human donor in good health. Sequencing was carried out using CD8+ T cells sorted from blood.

The CDR3 coding sequence is TGTGCCAGCAGCACGGGACAGGGATCCTATAATTCACCCCTCCACTTT. Protein product: CASSTGQGSYNSPLHF. This chain joins TRBV27 and TRBJ1-6, with 9 bases that match TRBD1. CDR1 and CDR2 from the germline V gene are MNHEY and SMNVEV (reference sequence). The CDR3 is made up of 16 amino acids. Trimming removed 6 bases from V and 1 base from J; junction bases left unmatched: 4.